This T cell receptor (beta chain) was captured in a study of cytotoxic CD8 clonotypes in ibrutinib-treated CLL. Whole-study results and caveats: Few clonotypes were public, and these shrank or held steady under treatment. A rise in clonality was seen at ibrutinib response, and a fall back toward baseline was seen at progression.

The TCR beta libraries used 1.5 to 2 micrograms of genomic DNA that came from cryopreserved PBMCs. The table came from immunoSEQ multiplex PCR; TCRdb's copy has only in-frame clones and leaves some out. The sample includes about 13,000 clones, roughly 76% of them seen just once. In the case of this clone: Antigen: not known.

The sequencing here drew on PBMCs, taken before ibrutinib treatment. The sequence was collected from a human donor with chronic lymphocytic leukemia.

The chain's CDR3 is CASSLGQNNYGYTF. In DNA form, the CDR3 reads TGTGCCAGCAGCTTGGGGCAGAATAACTATGGCTACACCTTC. This chain links TRBV5-5 with TRBJ1-2, with D uncertain. The CDR3 extends over 14 amino acids. The germline V gene has CDR1 SGHKS and CDR2 YYEKEE (reference sequence). Trimming shortened V by 0 bases and J by 1 base, and 7 bases separated the two germline ends.